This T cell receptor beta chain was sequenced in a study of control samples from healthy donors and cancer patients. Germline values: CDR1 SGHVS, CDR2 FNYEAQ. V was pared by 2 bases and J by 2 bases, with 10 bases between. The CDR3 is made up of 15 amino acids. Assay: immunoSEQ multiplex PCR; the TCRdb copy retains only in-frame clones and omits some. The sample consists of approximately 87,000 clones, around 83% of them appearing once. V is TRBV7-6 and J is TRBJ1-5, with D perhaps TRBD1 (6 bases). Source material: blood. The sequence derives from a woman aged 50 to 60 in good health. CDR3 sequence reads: CASSLSRGGNQPQHF. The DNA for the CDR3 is TGTGCCAGCAGCTTAAGCAGGGGTGGCAATCAGCCCCAGCATTTT.